Below, 5 T cell receptor beta chains from the same sample are listed, as sequenced in a study of T cell changes during pregnancy in multiple sclerosis. Assay used: immunoSEQ multiplex PCR; TCRdb lists only in-frame clones, some missing. The sample shows about 100,000 clones, about 92% of them seen only once. Sequencing used peripheral blood, obtained after pregnancy. These receptors were taken from a female donor with multiple sclerosis, enrolled in a pregnancy study.

This chain connects TRBV7-3 to TRBJ2-3, with 12 bases identical to TRBD2. Germline V gene lookup returns CDR1 SGHTA and CDR2 FQGTGA. CDR3 size: 16 residues. Unmatched junction bases numbered 6, after V lost 5 bases and J lost 3 bases. The CDR3 loop reads CASSLGLAGWTDTQYF. CDR3 nucleotide sequence: TGTGCCAGCAGCCTAGGACTAGCGGGATGGACAGATACGCAGTATTTT.

The rearrangement joins TRBV5-1 to TRBJ2-7; maybe TRBD2 (6 bases). The CDR3 is made up of 13 amino acids. The germline V and J ends were trimmed by 5 bases and 5 bases, with 14 bases remaining between them. Looked up from germline, CDR1 is SGHRS and CDR2 is YFSETQ. CDR3 in DNA: TGCGCCAGCAGTGTGGAGGGCCTAAACGAGCAGTACTTC. This sequence encodes CASSVEGLNEQYF.

This clone was seen a handful of times. The V and J genes are TRBV27 and TRBJ1-5, with no clear D. The V and J ends lost 8 bases and 5 bases respectively, with 13 bases between them. Germline values: CDR1 MNHEY, CDR2 SMNVEV (reference sequence). The CDR3 runs to 13 residues. The CDR3 region has the DNA TGTGCCAGCTCGACTGGAGCGGATCAGCCCCAGCATTTT. Its translation: CASSTGADQPQHF.

V is TRBV7-9 and J is TRBJ2-7; 14 nucleotides agree with TRBD2. This CDR3 has 15 residues. V shed 5 bases, J shed 3 bases, and the junction held 3 bases outside the gene matches. Germline assignment: CDR1 SEHNR and CDR2 FQNEAQ (reference sequence). Here the CDR3 reads CASSPGLAGDYEQYF. The CDR3 DNA sequence: TGTGCCAGCAGCCCGGGACTAGCGGGGGACTACGAGCAGTACTTC.

This sequence joins TRBV6-5 and TRBJ1-2; 7 bases align to TRBD1. J was trimmed by 4 bases and V by 6 bases; bases with no gene match: 11. The CDR3 spans 15 residues. Germline loops: CDR1 MNHEY, CDR2 SVGAGI. The CDR3 sequence: CASRRDRDITYGYTF. The CDR3 DNA follows: TGTGCCAGCAGAAGAGACAGGGATATTACCTATGGCTACACCTTC.